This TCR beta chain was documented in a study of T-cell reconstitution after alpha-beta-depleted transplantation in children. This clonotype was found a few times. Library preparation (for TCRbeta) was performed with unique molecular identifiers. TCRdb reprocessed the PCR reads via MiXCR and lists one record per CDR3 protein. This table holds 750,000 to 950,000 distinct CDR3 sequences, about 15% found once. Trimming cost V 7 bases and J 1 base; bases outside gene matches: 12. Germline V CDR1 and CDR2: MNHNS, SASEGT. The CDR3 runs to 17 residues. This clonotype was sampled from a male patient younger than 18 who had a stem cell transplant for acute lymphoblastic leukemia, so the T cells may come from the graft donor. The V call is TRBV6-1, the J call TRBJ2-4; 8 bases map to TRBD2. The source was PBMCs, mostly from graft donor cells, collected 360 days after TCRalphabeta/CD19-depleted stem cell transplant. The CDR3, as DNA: TGTGCCAGCACTATTCGAAGCGGGAGTTATGCCAAAAACATTCAGTACTTC. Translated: CASTIRSGSYAKNIQYF.